This TCR beta chain was sequenced in a study of shared clonotypes between healthy human individuals (dated by TCRdb to the early 2020s). Looking at the study overall: A few men and a couple of women, aged 18 to 49 years, made up the cohort. To estimate repertoire size and how much clonotype sharing occurs between individuals, the study deeply sequenced the blood TCR repertoires of several healthy adults. Leukapheresis yielded between about 0.9 and 10 billion PBMCs per donor. Per donor, three plates each were used for CD4 naive and CD4 memory, two for CD8 naive, and one for CD8 memory. Libraries were prepared and TCR repertoires were sequenced by different laboratories using diverse techniques, in order to increase sequencing depth and limit assay-specific biases.

General conclusions and limits of the study: Even with the large sequencing depth, rarefaction of the sorted-subset datasets indicated that sequencing was incomplete. Estimated clonotype richness was generally larger for naive than for memory subsets. Pairwise subsampling led to the expectation that sequencing depth would affect the degree of clonotype sharing among donors. When four donors were compared, the shared fraction of clonotypes was about 5% for naive CD4, around 3.5% for naive CD8, more than 2% for memory CD4, and 0.4% for memory CD8. Higher generation probabilities were observed for clonotypes shared by all four sorted-subset donors than for non-shared clonotypes. Only blood was sampled, and tissue TCR repertoires likely differ from those in blood. The genetic and exposure-history diversity represented was limited by the small number of donors.

A word on this clone: What this receptor recognizes is not known. One base away there is no much larger clone; base qualities are not given.

TCR CDR3 regions were amplified from genomic DNA by multiplex PCR using the deep immunoSEQ assay. Extracted genomic DNA from each cell subset was spread evenly across all wells of several immunoSEQ 96-well plates, with each plate serving as a replicate. Each replicate PCR for sorted subsets received about 200 ng genomic DNA, equal to tens of thousands of T cell genomes. Purified libraries were quantified with a Qubit 3.0 fluorometer, sized on a Bioanalyzer 2100, and re-quantified with the KAPA Library Quantification kit. A separate single-read 150-cycle Illumina NextSeq 550 flow cell was used to sequence each immunoSEQ 96-well plate. The source study handled its data this way. Because the immunoSEQ output held only junctional sequences and lacked quality scores, the filtering could not match the filtering applied to full-length reads. To assign V/J genes and CDR3, sequences were annotated against IMGT germline references using PyIR, a Python wrapper for IgBLAST v1.9. Any read was removed if the V/J assignment was weak (E-value above 1e-6), the CDR3 was missing, or the read contained stop codons, out-of-frame junctions, or ambiguous translated residues. V3J clonotypes were defined by identical inferred V gene, J gene, and CDR3 amino acid sequence. Percentage overlap between repertoires was calculated by dividing the number of shared unique clonotypes by the size of the smaller repertoire. RTK rarefaction, the Chao1 estimator, and Recon v2.1 estimates of unobserved clonotypes were used to assess repertoire richness. Generation probabilities for all TCRbeta clonotypes obtained by the gDNA method from four donors were computed using OLGA. In its TCRdb copy, this immuneACCESS table keeps in-frame sequences only and misses some clones. Where compared with another copy, unresolved V genes explain less than half of these, and the others have no known cause. V and J calls and clone size come straight from that table; D and trimming were deduced from the DNA. This sample lists approximately 1.9 million clones; just over 90% were detected once. The leading ten clones occupy more than 1.5% of the sample.

CD8 naive samples were obtained by positive selection for CCR7 among CD45RO-negative cells, yielding a CD45RA+CCR7+ population from which TemRA cells were excluded. The donors were healthy, HIV-negative adults with no recently reported acute infections or vaccinations. Only Caucasian adults living in Nashville, Tennessee, USA were represented among the donors. Blood was collected by leukapheresis, and PBMCs were isolated by Ficoll-Histopaque density gradient centrifugation and then cryopreserved in liquid nitrogen vapor phase. Analytical flow cytometry was used to check the purity and quantity of every magnetically sorted T cell population. From each sorted fraction, genomic DNA was isolated and quantified by UV absorbance on a Nanodrop 2000c. The CDR3 measures 16 amino acids from cysteine to phenylalanine. CDR3 DNA is the only sequence kept; it has 48 bases, read in frame from the first base. Deletion took 0 bases off V and 8 bases off J, with a span of 16 bases between the germline ends. In the germline V gene, CDR1 corresponds to MNHNS and CDR2 to SASEGT.

The chain is assembled from TRBV6-1 and TRBJ1-4, with the D segment identity uncertain. The receptor comes from a man between 18 and 29 years old in good health. Some clones in this sample may be carry-over from other donors' samples. The sequencing sample was made of naive CD8+ T cells from PBMCs. Sample cell subset or site, as interpreted from the label and publication: CD45RA+CCR7+. The CDR3 reads CASSEALRVGIEKLFF. The nucleotide sequence is given as TGTGCCAGCAGTGAAGCGCTTCGGGTGGGTATCGAAAAACTGTTTTTT.